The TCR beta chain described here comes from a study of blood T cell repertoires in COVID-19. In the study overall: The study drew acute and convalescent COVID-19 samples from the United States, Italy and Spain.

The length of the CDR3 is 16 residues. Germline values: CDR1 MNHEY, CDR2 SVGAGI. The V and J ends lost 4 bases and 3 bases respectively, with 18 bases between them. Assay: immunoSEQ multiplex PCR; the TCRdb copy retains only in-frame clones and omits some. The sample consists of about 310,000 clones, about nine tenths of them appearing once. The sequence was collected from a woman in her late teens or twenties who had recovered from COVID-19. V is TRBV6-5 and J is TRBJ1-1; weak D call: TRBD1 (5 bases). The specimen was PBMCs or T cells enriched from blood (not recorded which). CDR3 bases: TGTGCCAGCAGTTTAGGCAGGGCGGGCGGGGACACTGAAGCTTTCTTT. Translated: CASSLGRAGGDTEAFF.